One sample yielded the 4 T cell receptor beta chains listed below, sequenced in a study of blood T cells in healthy people across ages. Next came a second PCR, run for about 7 to 12 cycles, which used a sample-barcoded 5' primer along with a J-beta primer mix. TCRdb re-derived calls from the 5' RACE reads in MiXCR, one entry per CDR3 protein. This sample carries about 1 million distinct CDR3 sequences, roughly a quarter of them seen once, and the ten largest clones take approximately 0.71%. This sample was also put to use in a study of T cells of mothers and their children.

The sample was blood. The origin of the receptors is a girl aged 2-10 years in good health.

The rearrangement uses TRBV6-5 and TRBJ2-1; tentative D call: TRBD1 (6 bases). V shed 0 bases and J shed 8 bases, with 11 bases lying between them. Germline values: CDR1 MNHEY, CDR2 SVGAGI. There are 14 residues in the CDR3. CDR3 sequence: CASSYSNRVDEQFF. The DNA of the CDR3 is TGTGCCAGCAGTTACTCGAACAGGGTTGATGAGCAGTTCTTC.

With regard to this clonotype: A read error may produce the germline difference seen at one junction end. The chain is built from TRBV4-3 and TRBJ1-5, with 7 nucleotides matching TRBD1. Looked up from germline, CDR1 is LGHNA and CDR2 is YSLEER. This CDR3 comprises 15 residues. The CDR3 sequence: CASSQYRGSNQPQHF. The CDR3 nucleotides are TGCGCCAGTAGCCAGTACAGGGGAAGCAATCAGCCCCAGCATTTT.

This chain uses TRBV20-1 with TRBJ2-5, with D hard to call. CDR1 and CDR2 from the germline V gene are DFQATT and SNEGSKA (reference sequence). The CDR3 runs to 13 residues. Between the trimmed V and J ends, which lost 2 bases and 5 bases, there was a span of 12 bases. The CDR3 DNA sequence: TGCAGTGCTAGACCGACCGTAGGGGAGACCCAGTACTTC. This translates into CSARPTVGETQYF.

This clonotype was observed a few times. The rearrangement uses TRBV6-2 or TRBV6-3 and TRBJ2-5; 10 nucleotides agree with TRBD2. The germline gives CDR1 MNHEY, CDR2 SVGEGT. J lost 0 bases, V lost 6 bases, and 1 base had no gene match. This CDR3 is built from 14 residues. The chain's CDR3 is CASRSGGDQETQYF. The CDR3 nucleotides read TGTGCCAGCAGAAGCGGGGGGGACCAAGAGACCCAGTACTTC.